The rows below give T cell receptor beta chains drawn from one sample of a study of cytomegalovirus exposure and HLA in healthy donors. Libraries were prepared by immunoSEQ multiplex PCR; TCRdb keeps only in-frame clonotypes and omits some of them. The top ten clones hold roughly 6% of a sample with under 200,000 clones, about 86% of them seen once. What was sequenced was PBMCs. These receptors all come from a woman aged 25-40 years in good health and CMV-seronegative. Each CDR3 is given with its conserved first and last residue. A D gene is named only where the DNA matches it firmly. Clone size is given for some rows only: seen once, a few or many times, or a class if the clone is expanded.

j_gene: TRBJ1-1
v_gene: TRBV7-3
d_gene: TRBD1
abundance: -
CDR3aa: CASSSRTGTEAFF
CDR3nt: TGTGCCAGCAGCTCCAGGACAGGGACTGAAGCTTTCTTT

j_gene: TRBJ1-2
v_gene: TRBV6-5
d_gene: TRBD1
abundance: -
CDR3aa: CASSPGRDRVNYTF
CDR3nt: TGTGCCAGCAGTCCCGGACGGGACAGGGTTAACTACACCTTC

j_gene: TRBJ2-5
v_gene: TRBV5-1
d_gene: TRBD2
abundance: -
CDR3aa: CASRSGTSGIGETQYF
CDR3nt: TGCGCCAGCAGGTCCGGGACTAGCGGGATTGGTGAGACCCAGTACTTC

j_gene: TRBJ1-5
v_gene: TRBV19
d_gene: TRBD1
abundance: -
CDR3aa: CASSNTGGTGGGQPQHF
CDR3nt: TGTGCCAGTAGTAATACGGGAGGGACAGGCGGTGGTCAGCCCCAGCATTTT

j_gene: TRBJ1-2
v_gene: TRBV11-2
d_gene: -
abundance: -
CDR3aa: CASSSQRQAGYTF
CDR3nt: TGTGCCAGCAGCTCCCAGCGACAGGCCGGCTACACCTTC

j_gene: TRBJ1-5
v_gene: TRBV27
d_gene: -
abundance: -
CDR3aa: CASSKDRSIHHQPQHF
CDR3nt: TGTGCCAGCAGCAAAGACAGGTCCATTCATCATCAGCCCCAGCATTTT

j_gene: TRBJ1-4
v_gene: TRBV2
d_gene: TRBD1
abundance: -
CDR3aa: CASSPQGAGGEKLFF
CDR3nt: TGTGCCAGCAGCCCCCAGGGGGCAGGAGGTGAAAAACTGTTTTTT

j_gene: TRBJ2-7
v_gene: TRBV19
d_gene: TRBD2
abundance: -
CDR3aa: CASSKSGRIYEQYF
CDR3nt: TGTGCCAGTAGTAAGAGCGGGAGAATCTACGAGCAGTACTTC

j_gene: TRBJ1-5
v_gene: TRBV4-3
d_gene: -
abundance: few
CDR3aa: CASSQDVEGYQPQHF
CDR3nt: TGCGCCAGCAGCCAAGATGTTGAGGGTTATCAGCCCCAGCATTTT

j_gene: TRBJ2-1
v_gene: TRBV5-4
d_gene: -
abundance: -
CDR3aa: CASSQGQLYNEQFF
CDR3nt: TGTGCCAGCAGCCAGGGACAACTCTACAATGAGCAGTTCTTC

j_gene: TRBJ1-1
v_gene: TRBV7-2
d_gene: TRBD1
abundance: once
CDR3aa: CASSLSGTGALNTEAFF
CDR3nt: TGTGCCAGCAGCTTATCAGGGACAGGGGCACTGAACACTGAAGCTTTCTTT

j_gene: TRBJ2-3
v_gene: TRBV4-2
d_gene: -
abundance: -
CDR3aa: CASSPHQLQEPTDTQYF
CDR3nt: TGTGCCAGCAGCCCCCACCAACTCCAAGAACCCACAGATACGCAGTATTTT

j_gene: TRBJ2-5
v_gene: TRBV7-6
d_gene: TRBD2
abundance: -
CDR3aa: CASSLESGTRETQYF
CDR3nt: TGTGCCAGCAGCTTAGAAAGCGGGACTAGGGAGACCCAGTACTTC

j_gene: TRBJ2-1
v_gene: TRBV29-1
d_gene: TRBD1
abundance: -
CDR3aa: CSAGGGSYNEQFF
CDR3nt: TGCAGCGCAGGGGGTGGGTCCTACAATGAGCAGTTCTTC

j_gene: TRBJ2-7
v_gene: TRBV4-2
d_gene: -
abundance: -
CDR3aa: CASSQASRSEQYF
CDR3nt: TGTGCCAGCAGCCAAGCCTCTAGGTCCGAGCAGTACTTC

j_gene: TRBJ2-1
v_gene: TRBV7-3
d_gene: TRBD2
abundance: -
CDR3aa: CASSLGPGLAGNEQFF
CDR3nt: TGTGCCAGCAGCTTAGGGCCGGGACTAGCTGGCAATGAGCAGTTCTTC

j_gene: TRBJ2-1
v_gene: TRBV4-2
d_gene: TRBD2
abundance: -
CDR3aa: CASSRGLAGSMDEQFF
CDR3nt: TGTGCCAGCAGCCGTGGACTAGCGGGATCGATGGATGAGCAGTTCTTC

j_gene: TRBJ2-5
v_gene: TRBV5-1
d_gene: TRBD1
abundance: few
CDR3aa: CASSPGTGKETQYF
CDR3nt: TGCGCCAGCAGCCCCGGGACAGGAAAAGAGACCCAGTACTTC

j_gene: TRBJ2-7
v_gene: TRBV25-1
d_gene: -
abundance: -
CDR3aa: CASSEFRVPYEQYF
CDR3nt: TGTGCCAGCAGTGAGTTCAGGGTGCCTTACGAGCAGTACTTC

j_gene: TRBJ2-1
v_gene: TRBV5-8
d_gene: TRBD2
abundance: -
CDR3aa: CASSLISGGRNEQFF
CDR3nt: TGTGCCAGCAGCTTGATTAGCGGGGGCAGGAATGAGCAGTTCTTC

j_gene: TRBJ2-7
v_gene: TRBV9
d_gene: TRBD2
abundance: few
CDR3aa: CASSASGGAGGEQYF
CDR3nt: TGTGCCAGCAGTGCTAGCGGGGGGGCCGGTGGCGAGCAGTACTTC